This record covers a single T cell receptor (beta chain). Germline CDR1 reads SGHDN; CDR2 reads FVKESK. The trim removed 4 bases at V and 8 bases at J, leaving 7 bases unmatched. CDR3 length: 13 residues. These data originate in a study of CD8+ T cells in alopecia areata. RNA extraction was followed by reverse transcription into cDNA, which acted as the sequencing template. The protocol was immunoSEQ multiplex PCR, while the TCRdb copy is restricted to in-frame clones and leaves out a portion. The repertoire holds 120,000 or so clones, with 47% as singletons. The sequence was obtained from a human donor with alopecia areata. The chain joins TRBV14 to TRBJ1-2; TRBD1 matches at 7 bases. The sample comprised NKG2D-low CD8+ T cells sorted from blood. For the CDR3, the DNA is TGTGCCAGCAGCCTTTACAGGGGTGGAGGCTACACCTTC. Residues: CASSLYRGGGYTF.